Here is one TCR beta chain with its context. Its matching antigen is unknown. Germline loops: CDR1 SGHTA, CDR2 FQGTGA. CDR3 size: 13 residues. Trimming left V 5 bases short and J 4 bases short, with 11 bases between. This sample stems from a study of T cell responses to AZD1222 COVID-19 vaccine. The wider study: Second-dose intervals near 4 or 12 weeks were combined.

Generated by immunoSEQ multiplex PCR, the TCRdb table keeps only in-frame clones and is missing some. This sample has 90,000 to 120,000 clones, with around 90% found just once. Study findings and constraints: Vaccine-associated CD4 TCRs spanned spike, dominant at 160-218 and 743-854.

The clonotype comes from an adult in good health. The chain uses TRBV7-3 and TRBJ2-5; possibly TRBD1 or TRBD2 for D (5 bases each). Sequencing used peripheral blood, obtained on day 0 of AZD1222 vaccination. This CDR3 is CASSRDVGETQYF. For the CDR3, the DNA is TGTGCCAGCAGCCGGGACGTCGGAGAGACCCAGTACTTC.